This T cell receptor (beta chain) was documented in a study of shared clonotypes between healthy human individuals. Study-wide background: Donors, aged 18 to 49, were a couple of women and a few men.

Deep was the level at which the assay was run. TCRdb's copy holds only in-frame clones and misses some; the assay was immunoSEQ multiplex PCR. The sample includes some 2,500,000 clones, 80% to 95% of them seen just once. Caucasian adults residing in Nashville, Tennessee made up all the donors. Germline CDR1 is MNHNY and CDR2 is SVGAGI (reference sequence). CDR3 length: 12 amino acids. The ends were cut back, 6 bases at V and 7 bases at J, with 10 bases in the middle. The chain recombines TRBV6-6 with TRBJ2-1; D not certain. Source material: naive CD4+ T cells from PBMCs. Specified subset: CD45RA+ positively selected. The receptor was derived from a man in his late teens or twenties in good health. Some clones in this sample may be carry-over from other donors' samples. CDR3 DNA: TGTGCCAGCAGCTCCAGAGCGAATGAGCAGTTCTTC. Encoded protein: CASSSRANEQFF.